The T cell receptor beta chain under discussion was sequenced for a study of T cells after yellow fever vaccination. About this clonotype itself: What it binds is not known.

For TCR, cDNA came from 5'RACE template switching, which added a universal primer site and UMIs. In TCRdb, the 5' RACE reads were re-called with MiXCR into one record per CDR3 protein. This sample has more than 450,000 distinct CDR3 sequences; 20% to 25% occur once, and the top ten carry 16%. Broader study findings: By day 5 rather than day 15, the secondary response had peaked, though it was weaker. Post-booster samples contained most primary-vaccination clones (nearly 98% CD4, approximately 88% CD8).

The sequencing here drew on PBMCs, taken approximately 20 days after the first yellow fever vaccination. The receptor comes from a young man who received the YFV17D yellow fever vaccine.

The CDR3 nucleotides are TGTGCCAGCAGCCAAGCTCCCGGCAAGCCCCAGCATTTT. Its translation: CASSQAPGKPQHF. This sequence joins TRBV4-2 and TRBJ1-5; D gene unclear. Trimming shortened V by 1 base and J by 8 bases, and 9 bases separated the two germline ends. The CDR3 loop spans 13 amino acids. From germline, CDR1 is LGHNA and CDR2 YNFKEQ.